This TCR beta chain is drawn from a study of T cells in Graves' hyperthyroidism and ophthalmopathy. This clonotype occurred many times. The CDR3 spans 14 residues. V was clipped by 6 bases and J by 5 bases; unmatched bases: 6. Germline CDR1 is KGHSH and CDR2 is LQKENI. Amplified TCR beta CDR3 regions came from RNA transcripts. TCR CDR3 regions were first amplified by RT-PCR with HTBI primers. MiXCR, applied by TCRdb to the multiplex PCR reads, yields one record per CDR3 protein. The sample holds a few hundred thousand distinct CDR3 sequences; around 16% are singletons and the top ten take 2.5% to 4%. Sequenced: blood. The chain couples TRBV18 to TRBJ2-1; the match to TRBD2 covers 8 bases. This sequence originates from a woman between 40 and 55 years old with Graves' ophthalmopathy. The CDR3 here is CASSRNGRDNEQFF. The DNA for the CDR3 is TGTGCCAGCTCCCGAAACGGGAGGGACAATGAGCAGTTCTTC.